This T cell receptor beta chain came from a study of T cells in localized non-small cell lung cancer. Study-wide results and limits: Because sequencing included only one region (of the tumor), heterogeneity remains possible.

Assay used: immunoSEQ multiplex PCR; TCRdb lists only in-frame clones, some missing. The table shows tens of thousands of clones, with roughly 90% occurring only once. Of note for this clone: Its antigen is currently unknown.

The V end lost 3 bases, the J end lost 6 bases, and 16 bases lay between the germline ends. From germline, CDR1 is KGHSH and CDR2 LQKENI. This CDR3 has 15 residues. This chain joins TRBV18 and TRBJ2-3, with a weak D call TRBD1 (5 bases). The sample here was peripheral blood, taken before any cancer treatment. The origin of this receptor is a female donor older than 55 with stage I lung adenocarcinoma. The DNA of the CDR3 is TGTGCCAGCTCACCTCGCAGGGAATTGCTGGATACGCAGTATTTT. Protein product: CASSPRRELLDTQYF.